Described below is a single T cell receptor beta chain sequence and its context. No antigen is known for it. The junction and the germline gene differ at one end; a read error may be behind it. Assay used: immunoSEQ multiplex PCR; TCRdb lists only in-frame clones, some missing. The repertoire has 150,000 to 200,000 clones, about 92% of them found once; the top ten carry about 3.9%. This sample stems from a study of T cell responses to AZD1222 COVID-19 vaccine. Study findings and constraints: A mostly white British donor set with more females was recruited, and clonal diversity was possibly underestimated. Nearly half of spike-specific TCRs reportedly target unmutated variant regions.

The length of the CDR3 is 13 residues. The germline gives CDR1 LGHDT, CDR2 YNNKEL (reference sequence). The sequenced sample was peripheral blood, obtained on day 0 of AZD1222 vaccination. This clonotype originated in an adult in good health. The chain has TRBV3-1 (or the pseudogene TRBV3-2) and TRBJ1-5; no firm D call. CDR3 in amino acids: CASSRASTQPQHF. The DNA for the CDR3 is TGTGCCAGCAGCCGGGCCAGCACTCAGCCCCAGCATTTT.